The 21 T cell receptor beta chains in this list originate from one sample, sequenced in a study of beta chain features in type 1 diabetes. The authors reverse transcribed all of the isolated RNA, so sequencing captured expressed TCRB transcripts. Sequencing used immunoSEQ multiplex PCR; TCRdb keeps in-frame clones, though not all of them. In the table there are around 240,000 clones, about 71% of which are singletons. The sample taken for sequencing was naive CD4+ T cells from blood. The receptors shown here come from a man aged 30-40 years in good health.

The gene calls are TRBV2 and TRBJ2-3; TRBD1 aligns across 9 bases. The J segment lost 4 bases and the V segment lost 4 bases, leaving 6 bases of the junction unmatched. Looked up from germline, CDR1 is SNHLY and CDR2 is FYNNEI. The CDR3 is made up of 15 amino acids. In DNA, the CDR3 is TGTGCCAGCAGTGCCGGGGACAGGGTCCCAGATACGCAGTATTTT. This translates into CASSAGDRVPDTQYF.

This rearrangement joins TRBV7-9 to TRBJ2-5; 8 nucleotides match TRBD1. Germline V gives CDR1 SEHNR, CDR2 FQNEAQ (reference sequence). V trimming: 4 bases; J trimming: 5 bases; junction bases outside the gene matches: 9. This CDR3 is 15 amino acids long. The CDR3 sequence is CASSSTGQGGETQYF. CDR3 nucleotide sequence: TGTGCCAGCAGCTCCACCGGACAGGGCGGGGAGACCCAGTACTTC.

The CDR3 bases are TGCAGTGCTACACGTTTTGGCGAGCAGTACTTC. Protein sequence: CSATRFGEQYF. V is TRBV20-1 and J is TRBJ2-7; D not resolved. Germline CDR1 reads DFQATT; CDR2 reads SNEGSKA (reference sequence). CDR3 length: 11 residues. Trimming stripped 4 bases from V and 6 bases from J, with 10 bases between.

This chain joins TRBV29-1 and TRBJ2-7; D not certain. This CDR3 has 13 amino acids. The germline CDR1 and CDR2 sequences are SQVTM and ANQGSEA. The V end was cut by 4 bases, the J end by 2 bases, with 12 bases between. The CDR3 DNA is TGCAGCGTTGGAGTAGGGCAGGCCTACGAGCAGTACTTC. As protein: CSVGVGQAYEQYF.

This chain connects TRBV27 to TRBJ2-5; tentative D call: TRBD1 (6 bases). The germline V gene has CDR1 MNHEY and CDR2 SMNVEV (reference sequence). The CDR3 totals 13 residues. Between the trimmed V and J ends, which lost 5 bases and 3 bases, there was a span of 10 bases. CDR3 sequence: CASSLGQKETQYF. The CDR3 DNA sequence: TGTGCCAGCAGTCTCGGACAGAAAGAGACCCAGTACTTC.

This clone appeared a single time. The rearrangement uses TRBV6-6 and TRBJ1-5; 9 bases are a match to TRBD1. Germline CDR1 MNHNY, CDR2 SVGAGI (reference sequence). This CDR3 region has 15 residues. The V and J ends lost 6 bases and 7 bases, in that order; junction bases with no gene match: 10. CDR3 in amino acids: CASRSRDRVSQPQHF. Written as DNA, the CDR3 is TGTGCCAGCAGATCCCGGGACAGGGTATCCCAGCCCCAGCATTTT.

This rearrangement joins TRBV30 to TRBJ2-3; D ambiguous. The V gene lost 0 bases and the J gene lost 8 bases, with 6 bases spanning the gap. Per the germline V gene, CDR1 is GTSNPN and CDR2 is SVGIG (reference sequence). This CDR3 spans 11 amino acids. In DNA form, the CDR3 reads TGTGCCTGGAGTGTCCAGACTACGCAGTATTTT. This sequence encodes CAWSVQTTQYF.

This chain uses TRBV7-2 with TRBJ2-1; no firm D call. Germline V gene sequence: CDR1 SGHTA, CDR2 FQGNSA. This CDR3 comprises 12 residues. V was cut by 5 bases and J by 10 bases, with 12 bases left in between. The DNA of the CDR3 is TGTGCCAGCAGCCCCACATTACTGGAGCAGTTCTTC. Its translation: CASSPTLLEQFF.

The table lists this clone with a count of one. V gene TRBV1 combines with J gene TRBJ2-3. TRBV1 is reported as a pseudogene. The CDR3 length is 15 residues. The CDR3 is CTSSHLRSYTDTQYF. CDR3 sequence (DNA): TGCACCAGCAGCCACCTACGCAGCTACACAGATACGCAGTATTTT.

The chain uses TRBV29-1 and TRBJ2-7; no firm D call. The V and J ends lost 4 bases and 2 bases respectively, with 6 bases between them. This CDR3 has 11 amino acids. From germline, CDR1 is SQVTM and CDR2 ANQGSEA. As DNA, the CDR3 is TGCAGCGTTGTAGACCCCTACGAGCAGTACTTC. Protein product: CSVVDPYEQYF.

The chain joins TRBV6-5 to TRBJ2-3; TRBD2 agrees at 11 bases. With V trimmed by 11 bases and J by 5 bases, 3 bases remained unmatched. CDR1 is MNHEY, CDR2 SVGAGI, per germline. The CDR3 extends over 12 amino acids. The CDR3: CAVGLAVDTQYF. The CDR3 DNA reads as TGTGCCGTGGGACTAGCGGTAGATACGCAGTATTTT.

The V and J genes are TRBV7-2 and TRBJ2-1; D is possibly TRBD1 (6 bases). The CDR3 covers 11 residues. Per the germline V gene, CDR1 is SGHTA and CDR2 is FQGNSA. V dropped 7 bases and J dropped 6 bases, with 7 bases sitting between them. CDR3 sequence reads: CASTGANEQFF. CDR3 nucleotides: TGTGCCAGCACAGGGGCCAATGAGCAGTTCTTC.

This chain uses TRBV29-1 with TRBJ1-1; D remains ambiguous. V was shortened by 7 bases and J by 1 base, with 13 bases between the two germline ends. CDR1 SQVTM and CDR2 ANQGSEA come from the germline V gene. The CDR3 has 13 amino acids. Written as DNA, the CDR3 is TGCAGCGGTACAGCGAGTCAGAACACTGAAGCTTTCTTT. This translates into CSGTASQNTEAFF.

CDR3 DNA: TGTGCCAGCAGCCTACTCGGGACAGGGAACGGGGAGCTGTTTTTT. This translates into CASSLLGTGNGELFF. The chain links TRBV9 to TRBJ2-2; TRBD1 matches 9 bases. CDR3 size: 15 residues. V shed 4 bases and J 7 bases; nucleotides not matched to a gene: 8. Per the germline V gene, CDR1 is SGDLS and CDR2 is YYNGEE.

This clone showed up just a few times. The chain links TRBV19 to TRBJ2-1; D gene ambiguous. V shed 0 bases and J shed 7 bases, with 13 bases lying between them. CDR1 is LNHDA, CDR2 SQIVND, per germline (reference sequence). There are 15 residues in the CDR3. CDR3 region: CASSIDKGPGNEQFF. The CDR3 DNA follows: TGTGCCAGTAGTATAGATAAAGGCCCCGGGAATGAGCAGTTCTTC. The full variable domain, in which reference TRBV19 and TRBJ2-1 provide the parts outside the CDR3, is DGGITQSPKYLFRKEGQNVTLSCEQNLNHDAMYWYRQDPGQGLRLIYYSQIVNDFQKGDIAEGYSVSREKKESFPLTVTSAQKNPTAFYLCASSIDKGPGNEQFFGPGTRLTVL.

This clone showed up just a few times. The chain is built from TRBV28 and TRBJ1-2; D is ambiguous. The CDR3 loop spans 13 amino acids. Trimming took 4 bases from V and 8 from J, leaving 14 bases between them. Germline CDR1 reads MDHEN; CDR2 reads SYDVKM. The CDR3 bases are TGTGCCAGCAGTTCCGGACGGTTCTGGGGCTACACCTTC. Translation: CASSSGRFWGYTF.

The gene calls are TRBV4-2 and TRBJ2-1; the match to TRBD1 covers 8 bases. With V trimmed by 3 bases and J by 5 bases, 9 bases remained unmatched. The length of the CDR3 is 16 residues. Germline V lookup: CDR1 LGHNA, CDR2 YNFKEQ. The CDR3 coding sequence is TGTGCCAGCAGCCAGAGGACAGGGCCTCCAAACAATGAGCAGTTCTTC. Protein: CASSQRTGPPNNEQFF.

The rearrangement joins TRBV7-2 to TRBJ2-5; 7 nucleotides line up with TRBD1. The V gene's germline CDR1 is SGHTA and CDR2 FQGNSA. V trimming: 4 bases; J trimming: 3 bases; junction bases outside the gene matches: 2. The CDR3 is made up of 13 amino acids. CDR3: CASSSGQKETQYF. Here the CDR3 DNA reads TGTGCCAGCAGCTCGGGACAGAAAGAGACCCAGTACTTC.

V usage is TRBV15 and J usage is TRBJ1-2; D is unclear. Trimming stripped 6 bases from V and 8 bases from J, with 16 bases between. This CDR3 is built from 13 residues. Germline V gene lookup returns CDR1 LNHNV and CDR2 YYDKDF (reference sequence). CDR3 residues: CATRREAHQGYTF. CDR3 nucleotide sequence: TGTGCCACCAGGCGTGAGGCTCATCAGGGCTACACCTTC.

This chain uses TRBV4-3 with TRBJ2-7; TRBD2 matches 9 bases. Trimming took 0 bases from V and 2 from J; bases not matched to a gene: 5. Germline V CDR1 and CDR2: LGHNA, YSLEER. The CDR3 length is 16 residues. The CDR3 loop is CASSQDRASGTYEQYF. The CDR3 coding sequence is TGCGCCAGCAGCCAAGATAGGGCTAGCGGGACCTACGAGCAGTACTTC.

This sequence joins TRBV7-2 and TRBJ2-5; D unresolved. V was clipped by 6 bases and J by 9 bases, with 17 bases between them. This CDR3 region has 13 residues. Germline CDR1 and CDR2: SGHTA and FQGNSA. The CDR3 DNA follows: TGTGCCAGCAGTCTTGACTGGGGTGAGGCCCAGTACTTC. It yields the protein CASSLDWGEAQYF.